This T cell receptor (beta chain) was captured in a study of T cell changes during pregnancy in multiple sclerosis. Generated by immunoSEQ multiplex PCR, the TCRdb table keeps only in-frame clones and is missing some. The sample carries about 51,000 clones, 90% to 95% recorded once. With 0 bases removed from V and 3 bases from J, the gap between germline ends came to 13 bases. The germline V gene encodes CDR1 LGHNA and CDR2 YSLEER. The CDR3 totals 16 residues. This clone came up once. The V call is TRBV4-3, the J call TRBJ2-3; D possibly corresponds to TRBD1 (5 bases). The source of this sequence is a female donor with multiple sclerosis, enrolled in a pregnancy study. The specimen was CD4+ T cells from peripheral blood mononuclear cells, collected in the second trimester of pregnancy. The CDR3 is CASSQDHIPGTDTQYF. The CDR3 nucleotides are TGCGCCAGCAGCCAAGATCATATACCAGGGACAGATACGCAGTATTTT.